One T cell receptor beta chain is described in this entry. Its antigen remains unidentified. The data were taken from a study of beta chain features in type 1 diabetes. Points from the study as a whole: Still unanswered here is whether HLA type influences TCRB rearrangement.

CD4+ cells of the naive, central memory, regulatory and stem cell-like memory types were sorted via CD45RO/CCR7/CD25/CD127/CD95/CD27. Sequencing targeted expressed TCRB transcripts, as all isolated RNA had been reverse transcribed. Naive, central memory and regulatory T cell samples came to a mean of approximately 4 million reads. Assay: immunoSEQ multiplex PCR; the TCRdb copy retains only in-frame clones and omits some. The sample holds 300,000 or so clones, less than 9.5% seen once. Germline V CDR1 and CDR2: DFQATT, SNEGSKA (reference sequence). CDR3 size: 11 residues. The chain has TRBV20-1 and TRBJ2-7; 7 positions agree with TRBD2. Sequencing was performed on central memory CD4+ T cells from blood. The sequence was collected from a woman younger than 30 in good health. Here the CDR3 reads CRARGGYEQYF. The DNA of the CDR3 is TGCAGGGCACGCGGGGGCTACGAGCAGTACTTC.